This record concerns one T cell receptor (beta chain) sequence. The antigen remains undetermined. This sample stems from a study of identical twins. Study-wide findings and caveats: Diverse VJ usage suggested most zero-insertion clonotypes were not invariant T cells. Insertion counts were lower in abundant cord blood beta clonotypes, a trend that memory repertoires did not show.

TCRdb analysed the 5' RACE reads with MiXCR anew, one entry per CDR3 protein. The sample has about 1.7 million distinct CDR3 sequences, less than 35% seen once. Trimming shortened V by 3 bases and J by 7 bases, and 21 bases separated the two germline ends. Germline assignment: CDR1 SNHLY and CDR2 FYNNEI. The CDR3 runs 17 residues. The sequence was obtained from a newborn girl in good health. The chain combines TRBV2 with TRBJ1-4; D perhaps matches TRBD1 (6 bases). Sample: cord blood. For the CDR3, the DNA is TGTGCCAGCAGTGATCCGGGGGCCCCTGACTTCAGTGAAAAACTGTTTTTT. It is translated as CASSDPGAPDFSEKLFF.